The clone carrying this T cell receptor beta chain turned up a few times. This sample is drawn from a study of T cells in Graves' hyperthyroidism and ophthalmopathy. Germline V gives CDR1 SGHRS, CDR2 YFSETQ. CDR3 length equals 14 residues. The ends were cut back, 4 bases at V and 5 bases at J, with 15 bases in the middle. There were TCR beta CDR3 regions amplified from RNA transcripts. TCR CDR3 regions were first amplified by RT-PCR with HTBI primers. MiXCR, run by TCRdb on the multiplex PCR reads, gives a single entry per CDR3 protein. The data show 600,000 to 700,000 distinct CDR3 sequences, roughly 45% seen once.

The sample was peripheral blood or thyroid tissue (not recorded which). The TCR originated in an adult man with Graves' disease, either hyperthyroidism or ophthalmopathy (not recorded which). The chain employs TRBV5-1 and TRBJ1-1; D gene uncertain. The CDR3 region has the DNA TGCGCCAGCAGCCCCGGCCGTACAGCAACTGAAGCTTTCTTT. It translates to CASSPGRTATEAFF.